This TCR beta chain was found in a study of neurological immune-mediated disorders. By 5'RACE with 10-nucleotide random UMIs, the cDNA was made. From 15-18 subjects, every sequencing run obtained over 190 million TCR-beta sequences. MiXCR, run by TCRdb on the 5' RACE reads, gives a single entry per CDR3 protein. The table includes 65,000 to 95,000 distinct CDR3 sequences, more than 5% detected once. The sample holds a few counts of this clonotype. Its antigen is currently unknown. Time point here: longitudinal time-point 2. Trimming removed 3 bases from V and 1 base from J; junction bases left unmatched: 0. Germline-derived CDR1 and CDR2 are LGHDT and YNNKEL (reference sequence). This CDR3 is 14 amino acids long. Regarding the study as a whole: Patients with HTLV-1-associated myelopathy had the highest level of TCR clonal expansion, whereas patients with multiple sclerosis had the lowest level, falling beneath the level found in healthy controls. Phylogenetic grouping put 18 of 34 multiple sclerosis patients' repertoires into one related-CDR3 cluster, a possible signature.

This chain connects TRBV3-1 to TRBJ1-2; 9 nucleotides line up with TRBD1. Sample: PBMCs. The source is a woman aged 60 to 75 with multiple sclerosis. Written as DNA, the CDR3 is TGTGCCAGCAGCCAGACAGGGGGTAACTATGGCTACACCTTC. Its translation: CASSQTGGNYGYTF.